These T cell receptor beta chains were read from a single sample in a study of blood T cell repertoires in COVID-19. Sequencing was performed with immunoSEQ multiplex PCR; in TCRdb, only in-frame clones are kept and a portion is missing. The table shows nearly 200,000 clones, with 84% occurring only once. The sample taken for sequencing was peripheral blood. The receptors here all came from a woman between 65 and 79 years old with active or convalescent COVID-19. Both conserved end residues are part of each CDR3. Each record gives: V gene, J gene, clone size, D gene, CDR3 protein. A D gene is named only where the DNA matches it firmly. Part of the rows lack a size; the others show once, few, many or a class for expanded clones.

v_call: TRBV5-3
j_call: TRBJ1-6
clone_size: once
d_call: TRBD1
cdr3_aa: CARSLVTGGFKDSPLHF

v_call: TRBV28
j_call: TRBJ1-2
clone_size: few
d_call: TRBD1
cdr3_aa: CASSLSTRGINYGYTF

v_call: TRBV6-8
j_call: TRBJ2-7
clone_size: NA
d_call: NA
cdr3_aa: CASSPPPRHSGTYEQYF

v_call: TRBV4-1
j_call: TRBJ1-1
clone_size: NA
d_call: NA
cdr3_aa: CASSQVTSMNTEAFF

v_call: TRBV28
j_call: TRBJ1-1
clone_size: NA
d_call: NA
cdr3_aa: CASRWRGGTEAFF

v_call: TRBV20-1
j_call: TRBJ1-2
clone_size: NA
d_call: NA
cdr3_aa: CSASETTTRGGYTF

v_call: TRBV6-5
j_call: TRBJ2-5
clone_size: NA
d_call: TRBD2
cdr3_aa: CASRLAGVQETQYF

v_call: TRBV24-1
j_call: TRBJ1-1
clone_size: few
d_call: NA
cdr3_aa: CATKEMEGGASGAEAFF

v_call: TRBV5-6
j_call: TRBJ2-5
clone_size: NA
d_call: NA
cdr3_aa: CASSLSGELQETQYF

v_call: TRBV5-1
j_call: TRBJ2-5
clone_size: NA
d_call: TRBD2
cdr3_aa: CASSPTSGEETQYF

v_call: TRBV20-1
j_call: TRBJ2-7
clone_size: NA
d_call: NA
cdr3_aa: CSVDVGGEQYF

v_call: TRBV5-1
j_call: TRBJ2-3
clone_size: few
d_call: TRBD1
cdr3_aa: CASSMDRATDTQYF

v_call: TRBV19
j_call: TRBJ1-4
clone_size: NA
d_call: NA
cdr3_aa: CASSLREGSRKLFF

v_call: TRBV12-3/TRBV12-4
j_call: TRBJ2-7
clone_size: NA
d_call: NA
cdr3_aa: CASSVYEQYF

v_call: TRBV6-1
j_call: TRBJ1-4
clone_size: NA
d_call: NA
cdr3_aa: CASSETTGSLGEKLFF

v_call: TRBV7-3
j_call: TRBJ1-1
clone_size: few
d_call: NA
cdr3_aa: CASSLGQGGRHTEAFF

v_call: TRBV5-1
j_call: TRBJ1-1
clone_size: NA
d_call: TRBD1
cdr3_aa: CASSRGQDGTEAFF

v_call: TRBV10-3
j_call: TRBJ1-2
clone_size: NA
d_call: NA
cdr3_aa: CAISEEAAGGYTF

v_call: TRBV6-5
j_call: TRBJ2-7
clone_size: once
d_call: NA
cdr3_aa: CASSRPHSHEQYF